A selection of T cell receptor beta chains follows, all from one sample in a study of T cell changes during pregnancy in multiple sclerosis. This table comes from immunoSEQ multiplex PCR, and its TCRdb copy is limited to in-frame clones, with some not included. Counted here are roughly 100,000 clones, 91% occurring once; the ten biggest clones make up less than 2%. The material sequenced was peripheral blood, taken after pregnancy. The receptor set was obtained from a female donor in good health, enrolled as a control in a pregnancy study. Both conserved end residues are part of each CDR3. D genes are given only for firm matches. The size of a clone is reported for some rows only, either as once, few or many, or as a class for expanded clones.

>-|TRBV4-1|TRBJ1-4|-
TGCGCCAGCAGCCAAGATCAAAGGGGGGAAAAACTGTTTTTT
CASSQDQRGEKLFF
>-|TRBV7-2|TRBJ2-2|-
TGTGCCAGCAGCTTAGCGCGCAGCAGGGGCACCGGGGAGCTGTTTTTT
CASSLARSRGTGELFF
>-|TRBV7-9|TRBJ1-1|-
TGTGCCAGCAGCCCGGGACAAGCGAACACTGAAGCTTTCTTT
CASSPGQANTEAFF
>-|TRBV14|TRBJ2-7|-
TGTGCCAGCAGCCAAGAAGGAGTAAGTCAGAGGGACACCGACTCCTACGAGCAGTACTTC
CASSQEGVSQRDTDSYEQYF
>-|TRBV9|TRBJ1-2|TRBD1
TGTGCCAGCAGCGTAGCCCCGGGACAGGCCAACTATGGCTACACCTTC
CASSVAPGQANYGYTF
>-|TRBV6-1|TRBJ1-1|-
TGTGCCACCGAGGGGCAGGCAGGGGCTGAAGCTTTCTTT
CATEGQAGAEAFF
>-|TRBV9|TRBJ2-7|TRBD2
TGTGCCAGCAGCGTTTCGGGGGGTAACGAGCAGTACTTC
CASSVSGGNEQYF
>-|TRBV19|TRBJ1-4|-
TGTGCCAGTACCGGACAGCTTGCAACTAATGAAAAACTGTTTTTT
CASTGQLATNEKLFF
>-|TRBV28|TRBJ2-7|TRBD1
TGTGCCAGCAGCGGACAGGGGGTCTACGAGCAGTACTTC
CASSGQGVYEQYF
>-|TRBV2|TRBJ2-7|TRBD2
TGTGCCAGCAGCATGACTAGCGGATCCTACGAGCAGTACTTC
CASSMTSGSYEQYF
>-|TRBV10-1|TRBJ1-5|TRBD1
TGCGCCAGCAGATTCCGGGACAGGGGGCCTCAGCCCCAGCATTTT
CASRFRDRGPQPQHF
>-|TRBV19|TRBJ1-2|TRBD1
TGTGCCACTGAACCGGGACAGAACTATGGCTACACCTTC
CATEPGQNYGYTF
>-|TRBV7-2|TRBJ2-5|TRBD2
TGTGCCAGCAGCTTAGAGGGCTGGGGGGGGACCCAGTACTTC
CASSLEGWGGTQYF
>-|TRBV7-2|TRBJ1-1|TRBD1
TGTGCCAGCAGCATTCAACAGGGGGGATCTTTCTTT
CASSIQQGGSFF
>-|TRBV13|TRBJ2-7|-
TGTGCCAGCAGCGTAAACTACGAGCAGTACTTC
CASSVNYEQYF
>-|TRBV9|TRBJ2-2|-
TGTGCCAGCAGCGTATCCCGGGGGGCCAGGGCCGGGGAGCTGTTTTTT
CASSVSRGARAGELFF
>-|TRBV6-6|TRBJ2-7|-
TGTGCCAGCAGTTACCGAGAGGCCTACTACGAGCAGTACTTC
CASSYREAYYEQYF
>-|TRBV18|TRBJ1-1|-
TGTGCCAGCTCACCAGTAAGAGGTGGGAGGAAGGACACTGAAGCTTTCTTT
CASSPVRGGRKDTEAFF
>-|TRBV6-1|TRBJ2-7|-
TGTGCCAGCAGTGAAATGTACGAGCAGTACTTC
CASSEMYEQYF
>-|TRBV5-8|TRBJ1-5|-
TGTGCCAGCAGCTTGGGGACGACAGGCCAAAGCAATCAGCCCCAGCATTTT
CASSLGTTGQSNQPQHF
>-|TRBV7-3|TRBJ1-1|TRBD1
TGTGCCAGCAGCCCGGGACAGGGGACTGAAGCTTTCTTT
CASSPGQGTEAFF
>once|TRBV19|TRBJ2-1|TRBD1
TGTGCCAGTAGGTTGGACAGGGAGCAGTTCTTC
CASRLDREQFF
>-|TRBV6-5|TRBJ1-1|-
TGTGCCAGCAGTAGAGTCAGGGGCACTGAAGCTTTCTTT
CASSRVRGTEAFF
>-|TRBV20-1|TRBJ2-7|-
TGCAGTGCTACGACACTTGTCGAGCAGTACTTC
CSATTLVEQYF
>-|TRBV4-1|TRBJ2-2|TRBD2
TGCGCCAGCAGCCTCTCGACTAGCGGGGGAGCGTGGCTGTTTTTT
CASSLSTSGGAWLFF
>-|TRBV15|TRBJ2-2|-
TGTGCCACCAGCAGAGCCCGGGACAAAGCGAACACCGGGGAGCTGTTTTTT
CATSRARDKANTGELFF
>-|TRBV25-1|TRBJ2-1|-
TGTGCCAGCAGTGACTCCTGGGGGCGGAACGGGTTCTTC
CASSDSWGRNGFF
>-|TRBV14|TRBJ2-3|TRBD2
TGTGCCAGCAGCCAACTAGCGGGGGGGGCCACAGATACGCAGTATTTT
CASSQLAGGATDTQYF
>-|TRBV11-1|TRBJ1-4|-
TGTGCCAGCAGCTCCGTGGCTTTTGGTGATGAAAAACTGTTTTTT
CASSSVAFGDEKLFF
>-|TRBV7-2|TRBJ1-4|TRBD1
TGTGCCAGCAGCTTCCGGGACAGGGGGGGTGAAAAACTGTTTTTT
CASSFRDRGGEKLFF
>once|TRBV6-4|TRBJ2-3|TRBD1
TGTGCCAGCAGTGACGGGACAGGGACAGATACGCAGTATTTT
CASSDGTGTDTQYF
>-|TRBV5-4|TRBJ2-1|-
TGTGCCAGCAGCTCCAGCGATGAGCAGTTCTTC
CASSSSDEQFF
>-|TRBV7-9|TRBJ1-2|TRBD1
TGTGCCAGCAGTTACACAGGGGGCTTGGGGGGCTACACCTTC
CASSYTGGLGGYTF
>-|TRBV5-4|TRBJ2-7|-
TGTGCCAGCAGCTTCGGGGTCGAGCAGTACTTC
CASSFGVEQYF
>-|TRBV25-1|TRBJ2-7|-
TGTGCCAGCAGTGAATCGGCGGGCTTGGGCGACGAGCAGTACTTC
CASSESAGLGDEQYF
>-|TRBV7-3|TRBJ2-7|-
TGTGCCAGCAGCCCCGGGGGGCCCTCCTACGAGCAGTACTTC
CASSPGGPSYEQYF
>-|TRBV7-9|TRBJ2-7|TRBD1
TGTGCCAGCAGCCCCGTGGACAGGGGGCGTTTCTCCTACGAGCAGTACTTC
CASSPVDRGRFSYEQYF
>-|TRBV28|TRBJ1-5|TRBD1
TGTGCCAGCAAGGGACAGGTAATCCAACAGCCCCAGCATTTT
CASKGQVIQQPQHF
>-|TRBV7-2|TRBJ2-1|TRBD2
TGTGCCAGCAGCTTGATGGGGGGGGCCTACAATGAGCAGTTCTTC
CASSLMGGAYNEQFF
>-|TRBV4-3|TRBJ1-3|-
TGCGCCAGCAGCCCGGGGGGCTCTGGAAACACCATATATTTT
CASSPGGSGNTIYF
>-|TRBV27|TRBJ1-1|-
TGTGCCAGCTTTACCGGGGAAGAAGCTTTCTTT
CASFTGEEAFF
>-|TRBV7-9|TRBJ2-1|-
TGTGCCAGCAGCTTAGGGTGGGCTGAGTTCTTC
CASSLGWAEFF
>-|TRBV7-9|TRBJ2-3|TRBD1
TGTGCCAGCAGCCTCGGGACAGTTAGCACAGATACGCAGTATTTT
CASSLGTVSTDTQYF
>-|TRBV11-3|TRBJ1-1|-
TGTGCCAGCAGCTTGGCGGGATTGAACACTGAAGCTTTCTTT
CASSLAGLNTEAFF
>-|TRBV19|TRBJ2-7|-
TGTGCCAGTAGTATAATCAGGGGTTACGAGCAGTACTTC
CASSIIRGYEQYF
>-|TRBV13|TRBJ2-7|-
TGTGCCAGCAGCTACCAACAGGCCCCCTCCTACGAGCAGTACTTC
CASSYQQAPSYEQYF
>-|TRBV29-1|TRBJ2-7|TRBD2
TGCAGCGTCGAATCGGGGGGGAACTACGAGCAGTACTTC
CSVESGGNYEQYF
>-|TRBV7-2|TRBJ1-1|-
TGTGCCAGCAGTATTAGCCCAGCGGGGCAGGGAGGGGCTTTCTTT
CASSISPAGQGGAFF
>-|TRBV6-5|TRBJ2-7|TRBD1
TGTGCCAGCAGTTACTATCTACAGGGACAGGCCTACGAGCAGTACTTC
CASSYYLQGQAYEQYF
>-|TRBV2|TRBJ1-1|-
TGTGCCAGCAGTGCGGTGGGACAGAACACTGAAGCTTTCTTT
CASSAVGQNTEAFF
>-|TRBV28|TRBJ2-7|-
TGTGCCAGCAGCTTCGGAGGTCGGGCCTACGAGCAGTACTTC
CASSFGGRAYEQYF
>once|TRBV7-2|TRBJ1-3|-
TGTGCCAGCAGCCCCGACTTCTCTGGAAACACCATATATTTT
CASSPDFSGNTIYF
>-|TRBV28|TRBJ1-2|TRBD1
TGTGCCAGCAGCCGAGACTTGACAGGGAGCAGCGGCTACACCTTC
CASSRDLTGSSGYTF
>-|TRBV29-1|TRBJ2-7|-
TGCAGCGCCCTCGGAGTAGGCCGTTACGAGCAGTACTTC
CSALGVGRYEQYF
>-|TRBV14|TRBJ2-7|-
TGTGCCAGCAGCCAAGATAACTACGAGCAGTACTTC
CASSQDNYEQYF
>-|TRBV7-2|TRBJ2-3|-
TGTGCCAGCAGCCTGAGTAGGGGTGGAGATACGCAGTATTTT
CASSLSRGGDTQYF